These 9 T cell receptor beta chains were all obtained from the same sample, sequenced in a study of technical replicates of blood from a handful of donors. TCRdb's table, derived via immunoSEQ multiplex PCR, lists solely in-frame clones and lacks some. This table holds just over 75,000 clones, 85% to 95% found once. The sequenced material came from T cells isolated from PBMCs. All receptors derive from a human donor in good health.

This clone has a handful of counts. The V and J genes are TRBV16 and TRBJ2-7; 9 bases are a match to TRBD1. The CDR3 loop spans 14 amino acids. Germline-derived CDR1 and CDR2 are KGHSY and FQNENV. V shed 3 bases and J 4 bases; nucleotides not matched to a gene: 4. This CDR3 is CASSHGQGTYEQYF. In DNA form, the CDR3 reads TGTGCCAGCAGCCATGGACAGGGGACGTACGAGCAGTACTTC.

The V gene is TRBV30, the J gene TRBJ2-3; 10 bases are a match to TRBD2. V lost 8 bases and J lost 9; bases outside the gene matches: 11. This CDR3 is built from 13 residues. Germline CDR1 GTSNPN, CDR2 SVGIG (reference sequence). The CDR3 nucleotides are TGTGCCGTAAGCGGGAGGGCTCAAGGGACGCAGTATTTT. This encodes CAVSGRAQGTQYF. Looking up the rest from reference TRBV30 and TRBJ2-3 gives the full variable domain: SQTIHQWPATLVQPVGSPLSLECTVEGTSNPNLYWYRQAAGRGLQLLFYSVGIGQISSEVPQNLSASRPQDRQFILSSKKLLLSDSGFYLCAVSGRAQGTQYFGPGTRLTVL.

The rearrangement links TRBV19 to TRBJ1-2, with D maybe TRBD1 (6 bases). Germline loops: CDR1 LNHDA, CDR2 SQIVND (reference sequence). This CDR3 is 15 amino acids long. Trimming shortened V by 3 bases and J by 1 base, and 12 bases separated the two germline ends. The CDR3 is CASSIQGSINYGYTF. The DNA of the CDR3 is TGTGCCAGTAGTATTCAGGGGTCGATTAACTATGGCTACACCTTC.

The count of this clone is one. CDR3 in DNA: TGTGCCAGCAGTTTATCGGCGACAGGGGTCTATGGCTACACCTTC. It encodes CASSLSATGVYGYTF. The rearrangement uses TRBV27 and TRBJ1-2; 8 bases fit TRBD1. V shed 0 bases, J shed 4 bases, and the junction held 4 bases outside the gene matches. Germline V gene sequence: CDR1 MNHEY, CDR2 SMNVEV (reference sequence). The CDR3 is 15 amino acids.

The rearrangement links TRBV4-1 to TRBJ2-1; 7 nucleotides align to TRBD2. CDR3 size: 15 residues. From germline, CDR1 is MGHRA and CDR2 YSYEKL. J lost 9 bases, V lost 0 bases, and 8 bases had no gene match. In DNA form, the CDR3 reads TGCGCCAGCAGCCAAGATGGACTAGTAAGAGGTGAGCAGTTCTTC. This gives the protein CASSQDGLVRGEQFF.

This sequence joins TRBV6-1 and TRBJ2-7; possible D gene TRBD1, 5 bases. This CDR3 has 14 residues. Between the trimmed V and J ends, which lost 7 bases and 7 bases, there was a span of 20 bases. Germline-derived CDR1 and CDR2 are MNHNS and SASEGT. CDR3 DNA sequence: TGTGCCAGCACCAGGGCCCAGACCCCTTTGGAGCAGTACTTC. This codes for CASTRAQTPLEQYF.

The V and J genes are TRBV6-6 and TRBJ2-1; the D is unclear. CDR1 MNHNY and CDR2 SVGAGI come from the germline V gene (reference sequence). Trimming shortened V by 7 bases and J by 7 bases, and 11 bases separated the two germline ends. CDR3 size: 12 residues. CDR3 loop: CASITPENEQFF. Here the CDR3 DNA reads TGTGCCAGCATTACCCCCGAGAATGAGCAGTTCTTC.

The CDR3 sequence is CAISGTVLGAYEQYF. In DNA, the CDR3 is TGTGCCATCAGTGGGACAGTCCTCGGGGCCTACGAGCAGTACTTC. The chain employs TRBV10-3 and TRBJ2-7, with D possibly matching TRBD1 (6 bases). This CDR3 contains 15 residues. Between the trimmed V and J ends, which lost 4 bases and 2 bases, there was a span of 15 bases. Germline CDR1 and CDR2: ENHRY and SYGVKD.

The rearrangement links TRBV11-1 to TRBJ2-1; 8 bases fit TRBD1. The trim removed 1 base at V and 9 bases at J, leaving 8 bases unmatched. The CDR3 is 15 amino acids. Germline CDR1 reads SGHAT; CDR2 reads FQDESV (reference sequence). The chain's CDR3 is CASSLGDRWQGEQFF. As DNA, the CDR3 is TGTGCCAGCAGCTTAGGGGACAGGTGGCAGGGTGAGCAGTTCTTC.